One T cell receptor (beta chain) is described in this entry. Its antigen is not known. The sample's time point: week 35, safety follow-up. Topical imiquimod was applied with each vaccine dose, which held 300 ug of mutant IDH1 20-mer peptide. The data derive from a study of a mutant IDH1 vaccine in newly diagnosed glioma. Study-level results: Immune responses induced by the vaccine were seen in 93.3% of patients, spanning multiple MHC alleles.

Only in-frame clones appear in the TCRdb table, and some are missing; sequencing was by immunoSEQ multiplex PCR. The table records fewer than 35,000 clones, roughly 78% of them present only once. V was trimmed by 5 bases and J by 2 bases, leaving 10 bases between them. The CDR3 length is 14 residues. Germline V CDR1 and CDR2: SGHNT, YYREEE (reference sequence). The V gene is TRBV5-4, the J gene TRBJ2-2; D is unclear. This specimen was PBMCs, taken from a glioma patient whose treatment included an IDH1 peptide vaccine. The source is a woman aged 35 to 49 with glioma. The CDR3 loop is CASRPFANTGELFF. CDR3 nucleotides: TGTGCCAGCAGACCGTTCGCTAACACCGGGGAGCTGTTTTTT.